A single sample is the source of the 11 T cell receptor beta chains below, sequenced in a study of response to subunit inactivated influenza vaccine. In TCRdb, the RT-PCR reads were re-called with MiXCR into one record per CDR3 protein. The table lists 300,000 to 350,000 distinct CDR3 sequences, about a fifth of them singletons, with roughly 10% in the top ten. The sequencing used PBMCs from blood, collected less than 22 months after vaccination. Receptors originate from a man aged 45 to 75 who received an inactivated influenza vaccine.

The rearrangement links TRBV19 to TRBJ1-1; D is possibly TRBD1 (6 bases). CDR3 length: 15 residues. The V gene lost 9 bases and the J gene lost 0 bases, with 17 bases spanning the gap. The germline CDR1 and CDR2 sequences are LNHDA and SQIVND (reference sequence). The CDR3 reads CASQLGTFMNTEAFF. The DNA for the CDR3 is TGTGCCAGCCAATTGGGGACATTTATGAACACTGAAGCTTTCTTT.

V usage is TRBV29-1 and J usage is TRBJ1-1, with D uncertain. This CDR3 region has 11 residues. Trimming shortened V by 7 bases and J by 5 bases, and 11 bases separated the two germline ends. The germline V gene has CDR1 SQVTM and CDR2 ANQGSEA. The CDR3 coding sequence is TGCAGCGGTAACGTGCTGACTGAAGCTTTCTTT. Encoded protein: CSGNVLTEAFF.

There are many counts of this clonotype. This sequence joins TRBV6-2 or TRBV6-3 and TRBJ1-2; TRBD1 agrees at 9 bases. The CDR3 is 14 amino acids. The V gene end was trimmed by 6 bases and the J gene end by 5 bases; junction bases not matched to a gene: 7. CDR1 MNHEY and CDR2 SVGEGT come from the germline V gene. CDR3 region: CASRHGTGLYGYTF. Here the CDR3 DNA reads TGTGCCAGCAGACATGGGACAGGGCTTTATGGCTACACCTTC.

In this sample, this clonotype turned up a few times. The V call is TRBV7-2, the J call TRBJ1-2, with unresolved D. The CDR3 is 16 amino acids. V lost 5 bases and J lost 0, with 16 bases in between. From germline, CDR1 is SGHTA and CDR2 FQGNSA. For the CDR3, the DNA is TGTGCCAGCAGCCTCCAACGGGTGGTATCTAACTATGGCTACACCTTC. It specifies CASSLQRVVSNYGYTF.

The chain uses TRBV10-2 and TRBJ1-1; 9 bases fit TRBD1. Germline V gene lookup returns CDR1 WSHSY and CDR2 SAAADI. The CDR3 extends over 15 amino acids. Trimming took 6 bases from V and 4 from J; bases not matched to a gene: 9. CDR3 amino acids: CASRPGQGFGTEAFF. In nucleotides, the CDR3 is TGCGCCAGCAGGCCGGGACAGGGCTTCGGCACTGAAGCTTTCTTT.

This sequence joins TRBV3-1 and TRBJ2-7, with D unclear. Germline V gene sequence: CDR1 LGHDT, CDR2 YNNKEL (reference sequence). Trimming stripped 0 bases from V and 2 bases from J, with 17 bases between. This CDR3 is 17 amino acids long. CDR3 nucleotide sequence: TGTGCCAGCAGCCAAGATCGTTTGTCGGGCAGAACCTACGAGCAGTACTTC. Protein product: CASSQDRLSGRTYEQYF.

The chain uses TRBV4-1 and TRBJ2-3; D is possibly TRBD1 (5 bases). The CDR3 spans 14 residues. V lost 0 bases to trimming and J lost 6 bases, with 10 bases between them. Germline assignment: CDR1 MGHRA and CDR2 YSYEKL. CDR3 nucleotide sequence: TGCGCCAGCAGCCAAGACAGGGTAGCCGATACGCAGTATTTT. Encoded protein: CASSQDRVADTQYF.

The V call is TRBV5-1, the J call TRBJ1-1; unclear D gene. The CDR3 is 13 residues long. V was clipped by 4 bases and J by 6 bases, with 13 bases between them. The germline gives CDR1 SGHRS, CDR2 YFSETQ. In nucleotides, the CDR3 is TGCGCCAGCAGCCCCGGGGATAGGGCTGAAGCTTTCTTT. Translation gives CASSPGDRAEAFF.

V and J are TRBV7-9 and TRBJ1-4; the D gene is possibly TRBD1 (6 bases). Per the germline V gene, CDR1 is SEHNR and CDR2 is FQNEAQ (reference sequence). Trimming removed 3 bases at V and 5 bases at J, with 13 bases between. CDR3 length equals 15 residues. As DNA, the CDR3 is TGTGCCAGCAGCTTCACAGGGAACCGGAATGAAAAACTGTTTTTT. Protein sequence: CASSFTGNRNEKLFF. Full variable domain (missing parts from reference TRBV7-9 and TRBJ1-4): DTGVSQNPRHKITKRGQNVTFRCDPISEHNRLYWYRQTLGQGPEFLTYFQNEAQLEKSRLLSDRFSAERPKGSFSTLEIQRTEQGDSAMYLCASSFTGNRNEKLFFGSGTQLSVL.

This clonotype was counted a few times. The CDR3 protein is CASSVTGSFSYEQYF. CDR3 sequence (DNA): TGTGCCAGCAGCGTGACAGGGTCCTTTTCCTACGAGCAGTACTTC. The chain employs TRBV7-2 and TRBJ2-7; TRBD1 agrees at 7 bases. This CDR3 region has 15 residues. The V segment lost 5 bases and the J segment 1 base; nucleotides outside the gene matches: 8. Germline CDR1 SGHTA, CDR2 FQGNSA. Complete variable domain (other parts from reference TRBV7-2 and TRBJ2-7): GAGVSQSPSNKVTEKGKDVELRCDPISGHTALYWYRQSLGQGLEFLIYFQGNSAPDKSGLPSDRFSAERTGGSVSTLTIQRTQQEDSAVYLCASSVTGSFSYEQYFGPGTRLTVT.

The rearrangement links TRBV2 to TRBJ2-1; weak D call: TRBD2 (6 bases). The germline V and J ends were trimmed by 8 bases and 0 bases, with 11 bases remaining between them. The CDR3 extends over 14 amino acids. The germline V gene encodes CDR1 SNHLY and CDR2 FYNNEI. CDR3 loop: CASRDLSSYNEQFF. Written as DNA, the CDR3 is TGTGCCAGCCGGGACTTGAGCTCCTACAATGAGCAGTTCTTC.